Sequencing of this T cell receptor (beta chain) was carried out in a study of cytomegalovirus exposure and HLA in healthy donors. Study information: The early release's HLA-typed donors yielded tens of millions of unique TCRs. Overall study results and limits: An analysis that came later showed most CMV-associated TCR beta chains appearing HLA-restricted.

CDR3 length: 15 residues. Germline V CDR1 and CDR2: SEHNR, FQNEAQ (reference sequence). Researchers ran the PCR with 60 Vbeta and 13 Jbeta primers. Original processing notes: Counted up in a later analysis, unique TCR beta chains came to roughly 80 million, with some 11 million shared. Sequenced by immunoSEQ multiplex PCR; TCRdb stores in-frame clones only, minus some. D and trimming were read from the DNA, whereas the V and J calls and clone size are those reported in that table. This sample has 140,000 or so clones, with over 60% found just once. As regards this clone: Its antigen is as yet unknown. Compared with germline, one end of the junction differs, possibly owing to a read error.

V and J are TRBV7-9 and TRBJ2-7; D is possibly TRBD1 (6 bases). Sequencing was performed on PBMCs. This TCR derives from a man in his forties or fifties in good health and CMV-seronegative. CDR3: CSSSSSTGSSYEQYF. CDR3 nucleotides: TGTTCCAGCAGCTCATCCACAGGGAGCTCCTACGAGCAGTACTTC.